This T cell receptor (beta chain) was documented in a study of blood T cell repertoires in COVID-19. Germline V CDR1 and CDR2: SGHRS, YFSETQ. The V gene lost 0 bases and the J gene lost 4 bases, with 10 bases spanning the gap. The CDR3 is 14 residues long. In the authors' workflow: Estimates of nucleated cell counts were drawn from the amplification of reference gene primers. TCRdb's copy holds only in-frame clones and misses some; the assay was immunoSEQ multiplex PCR. That table furnishes V, J and clone size, whereas the DNA furnished D and trimming. The sample gives tens of thousands of clones, about 90% of which show up once; 11% is in the top ten.

The V gene is TRBV5-1, the J gene TRBJ2-5, with D tentatively TRBD2 (5 bases). The receptor's source is a man aged 80 or over with acute or convalescent COVID-19. Sequences were obtained from peripheral blood. The CDR3 DNA reads TGCGCCAGCAGCTTGGATGCGGGCGGAGAGACCCAGTACTTC. It encodes CASSLDAGGETQYF.